The following is a TCR beta chain sequence with its context. Antigen unknown. The CDR3 has 16 residues. Germline assignment: CDR1 SGDLS and CDR2 YYNGEE. With V trimmed by 3 bases and J by 7 bases, 12 bases remained unmatched. The data stem from a study of T cells in Graves' hyperthyroidism and ophthalmopathy. Study results and caveats: Most thyroid clonotypes with frequency above 0.001 were detected in blood.

RNA transcripts provided the source from which TCR beta CDR3 regions were amplified. The HTBI primer set was used in a first-round RT-PCR of the TCR CDR3. TCRdb re-analysed the multiplex PCR reads in MiXCR, keeping a single row per CDR3 protein. The sample has hundreds of thousands of distinct CDR3 sequences, about 15% seen once. It was uncontrolled infection, other autoimmune disease, pregnancy or lactation that excluded patients. The diagnoses drew upon clinical symptoms, serum thyroxine and TRAb, thyroid ultrasound and orbital computed tomography. V and J are TRBV9 and TRBJ2-2; TRBD1 aligns across 7 bases. This clonotype was sampled from a woman between 25 and 40 years old with Graves' hyperthyroidism. Source material: blood. The CDR3 sequence is CASSGATGSLSGELFF. CDR3 sequence (DNA): TGTGCCAGCAGCGGAGCGACAGGGTCGCTCAGCGGGGAGCTGTTTTTT.